Each of the 10 T cell receptor beta chains below was sequenced from the same sample in a study of human T cells and chemical hapten exposure. TCRdb re-analysed the RACE reads in MiXCR, keeping a single row per CDR3 protein. The table shows some 400,000 distinct CDR3 sequences, with 5% to 6.5% occurring only once. The time point was: pre-sensitization, week 0. Treatment indicated: therapeutic diphenylcyclopropenone sensitization with weekly scalp DPC. The sample was whole blood, taken in connection with sensitization to the hapten diphenylcyclopropenone (DPC). The receptors shown here come from a woman in her forties or fifties with alopecia areata. Some clones in this sample may be carry-over from other donors' samples.

The chain combines TRBV20-1 with TRBJ1-3; the D gene is possibly TRBD1 (5 bases). The length of the CDR3 is 15 residues. Between the trimmed V and J ends, which lost 6 bases and 0 bases, there was a span of 15 bases. Germline V lookup: CDR1 DFQATT, CDR2 SNEGSKA (reference sequence). CDR3 sequence (DNA): TGCAGTGCGGGGGACGGCCAATTCTCTGGAAACACCATATATTTT. This encodes CSAGDGQFSGNTIYF.

This clonotype was recorded a few times. This chain uses TRBV29-1 with TRBJ1-2; D unresolved. The CDR3 runs 13 residues. Germline-derived CDR1 and CDR2 are SQVTM and ANQGSEA. V lost 4 bases and J lost 5, with 14 bases in between. CDR3 protein: CSVGGEPRYGYTF. The CDR3 coding sequence is TGCAGCGTTGGTGGGGAGCCGCGGTATGGCTACACCTTC.

This clonotype was detected a few times. The chain carries TRBV21-1 and TRBJ2-5; the table calls TRBD1, which could not be checked here. TRBV21-1 corresponds to a pseudogene. This CDR3 comprises 11 residues. In DNA, the CDR3 is TGTGCCACGACAGGGTCCGAGACCCAGTACTTC. Translation: CATTGSETQYF.

This rearrangement joins TRBV25-1 to TRBJ1-4, with TRBD1 matching over 7 bases. The CDR3 contains 13 residues. V shed 9 bases and J 8 bases; nucleotides not matched to a gene: 9. The germline V gene encodes CDR1 MGHDK and CDR2 SYGVNS. This CDR3 is CARLTGKGEKLFF. The DNA of the CDR3 is TGTGCCAGGCTGACAGGGAAGGGAGAAAAACTGTTTTTT.

This clonotype has just a few counts. The V and J genes are TRBV7-9 and TRBJ2-7; 10 positions match TRBD1. The ends lost 5 bases at V and 5 bases at J; junction bases unmatched: 6. The germline CDR1 and CDR2 sequences are SEHNR and FQNEAQ (reference sequence). The CDR3 runs to 14 residues. CDR3 DNA: TGTGCCAGCAGCCTGGACAGGGGGTTCAACGAGCAGTACTTC. Translated, it gives CASSLDRGFNEQYF.

This clonotype was seen many times. The chain joins TRBV28 to TRBJ1-2; TRBD1 matches at 8 bases. The CDR3 length is 18 residues. V lost 6 bases, J lost 4 bases, and 19 bases stayed unmatched. Germline V gives CDR1 MDHEN, CDR2 SYDVKM. The CDR3 DNA reads as TGTGCCAGCAGACCTTACCGGACAGGGACCACGGAAGGCTATGGCTACACCTTC. It is translated as CASRPYRTGTTEGYGYTF.

V is TRBV3-1 and J is TRBJ1-1; D is undetermined. CDR3 size: 14 residues. V shed 0 bases and J shed 5 bases, with 10 bases lying between them. Germline lookup yields CDR1 LGHDT and CDR2 YNNKEL (reference sequence). The CDR3 reads CASSQDGVRTEAFF. The DNA for the CDR3 is TGTGCCAGCAGCCAAGATGGGGTAAGGACTGAAGCTTTCTTT.

This clonotype occurred a few times. This chain links TRBV7-9 with TRBJ1-5; 7 nucleotides align to TRBD1. Germline V gene sequence: CDR1 SEHNR, CDR2 FQNEAQ (reference sequence). CDR3 length: 15 residues. J lost 3 bases, V lost 5 bases, and 7 bases had no gene match. The CDR3 sequence: CASSGQGQLNQPQHF. The CDR3 nucleotides read TGTGCCAGCAGCGGCCAGGGACAGCTCAATCAGCCCCAGCATTTT.

This clonotype was seen at least ten times. At one of its ends the junction is not consistent with the germline gene, which may arise from a read error. V is TRBV5-1 and J is TRBJ2-5; 9 nucleotides agree with TRBD1. Per germline, CDR1 SGHRS and CDR2 YFSETQ. This CDR3 contains 14 residues. The CDR3 bases are TGTGCCAGCAGTCATGGACAGGGGCAAGAGACCCAGTACTTC. This sequence encodes CASSHGQGQETQYF.

This clonotype occurred many times. This chain uses TRBV28 with TRBJ2-1, with 9 bases lining up with TRBD2. CDR1 MDHEN and CDR2 SYDVKM come from the germline V gene. V was clipped by 3 bases and J by 8 bases; unmatched bases: 5. The CDR3 consists of 14 residues. The CDR3 coding sequence is TGTGCCAGCAGTTTTCTAGCGGGAATCGATGAGCAGTTCTTC. It specifies CASSFLAGIDEQFF. The full variable domain, rest sourced from reference TRBV28 and TRBJ2-1, is DVKVTQSSRYLVKRTGEKVFLECVQDMDHENMFWYRQDPGLGLRLIYFSYDVKMKEKGDIPEGYSVSREKKERFSLILESASTNQTSMYLCASSFLAGIDEQFFGPGTRLTVL.